The source of this T cell receptor (beta chain) is a study of OX40 agonist ivuxolimab in advanced cancers. Study-level background: The dose-escalation group included hepatocellular carcinoma, melanoma, renal cell carcinoma and head and neck cancer.

The table came from immunoSEQ multiplex PCR; TCRdb's copy has only in-frame clones and leaves some out. The sample lists about 49,000 clones; about 85% were seen once. Patients were ineligible given autoimmune disease history or systemic immunosuppression. Of note for this clone: The antigen is not known.

This CDR3 region has 14 residues. Germline CDR1 reads MNHEY; CDR2 reads SVGAGI. Trimming left V 2 bases short and J 2 bases short, with 9 bases between. Overall study results and limits: In CD8+ T cells, expanded clones were on average more numerous than in CD4+.

The sequenced sample was CD4+ or CD8+ T cells sorted from blood, obtained in a trial of the OX40 agonist ivuxolimab. The V gene is TRBV6-5, the J gene TRBJ2-5; the D is unclear. The sequence derives from an adult with an advanced solid tumor such as melanoma, head and neck, liver or kidney cancer. CDR3 amino acids: CASSYGNIQETQYF. CDR3 sequence (DNA): TGTGCCAGCAGTTACGGCAACATTCAAGAGACCCAGTACTTC.